The 28 T cell receptor beta chains below come from one sample, sequenced in a study of T cell responses to AZD1222 COVID-19 vaccine. TCRdb's table, derived via immunoSEQ multiplex PCR, lists solely in-frame clones and lacks some. The repertoire holds 150,000 to 160,000 clones, with roughly 90% as singletons. The material was peripheral blood, obtained on day 0 of AZD1222 vaccination. The receptors here all came from an adult in good health.

The chain uses TRBV5-6 and TRBJ1-1; D is undetermined. From germline, CDR1 is SGHDT and CDR2 YYEEEE. This CDR3 has 13 residues. Trimming pared 6 bases from V and 0 bases from J, leaving 9 bases between. For the CDR3, the DNA is TGTGCCAGCACGCCTTCGATGAACACTGAAGCTTTCTTT. Encoded protein: CASTPSMNTEAFF.

This chain connects TRBV11-2 to TRBJ1-6; D is perhaps TRBD1 (6 bases). This CDR3 is built from 14 residues. V lost 1 base and J lost 10, with 11 bases in between. The germline V gene has CDR1 SGHAT and CDR2 FQNNGV. The CDR3 protein is CASSLGRQESPLHF. CDR3 nucleotides: TGTGCCAGCAGCTTAGGGCGACAGGAGTCACCCCTCCACTTT.

Here the CDR3 DNA reads TGCGCCAGCAGCTTGGGGATTCACAGGGGGGTCGTGAACACTGAAGCTTTCTTT. Its translation: CASSLGIHRGVVNTEAFF. The chain employs TRBV5-1 and TRBJ1-1; 8 bases are shared with TRBD1. Germline lookup yields CDR1 SGHRS and CDR2 YFSETQ. The V segment lost 0 bases and the J segment 0 bases; nucleotides outside the gene matches: 10. This CDR3 has 18 amino acids.

The V call is TRBV5-4, the J call TRBJ1-1, with 8 bases lining up with TRBD1. After removal of 2 bases from V and 6 bases from J, the junction contained 6 bases not matched to a gene. The CDR3 spans 14 residues. Germline assignment: CDR1 SGHNT and CDR2 YYREEE (reference sequence). CDR3 DNA sequence: TGTGCCAGCAGCTTAGTGGACAGGGAGGCTGAAGCTTTCTTT. Translated, it gives CASSLVDREAEAFF.

The chain carries TRBV5-1 and TRBJ2-5; the D gene could be TRBD1 or TRBD2 (5 bases each). The V and J ends lost 4 bases and 5 bases respectively, with 12 bases between them. Germline CDR1 and CDR2: SGHRS and YFSETQ. This CDR3 is 13 amino acids long. CDR3 in amino acids: CASSPGTGETQYF. The CDR3 DNA reads as TGCGCCAGCAGCCCGGGGACGGGGGAGACCCAGTACTTC. Based on the CDR3 plus reference TRBV5-1 and TRBJ2-5, the full variable domain is KAGVTQTPRYLIKTRGQQVTLSCSPISGHRSVSWYQQTPGQGLQFLFEYFSETQRNKGNFPGRFSGRQFSNSRSEMNVSTLELGDSALYLCASSPGTGETQYFGPGTRLLVL.

V gene TRBV10-3 combines with J gene TRBJ1-4; D call uncertain. The CDR3 covers 15 residues. Germline loops: CDR1 ENHRY, CDR2 SYGVKD. V lost 2 bases and J lost 4, with 11 bases in between. The CDR3 region is CAISEVLQFNEKLFF. The CDR3 nucleotides read TGTGCCATCAGTGAGGTTCTACAGTTTAATGAAAAACTGTTTTTT.

The chain links TRBV27 to TRBJ2-7; D perhaps matches TRBD1 (6 bases). Trimming removed 2 bases at V and 6 bases at J, with 11 bases between. This CDR3 is 13 amino acids long. In germline, CDR1 is MNHEY, CDR2 SMNVEV (reference sequence). CDR3 region: CASSLPTGSEQYF. The CDR3, as DNA: TGTGCCAGCAGTTTACCTACAGGGAGCGAGCAGTACTTC.

The chain is built from TRBV7-2 and TRBJ1-5; possible D gene TRBD1, 5 bases. In germline, CDR1 is SGHTA, CDR2 FQGNSA. V lost 6 bases and J 2 bases, leaving 11 bases between the germline ends. This CDR3 has 14 amino acids. For the CDR3, the DNA is TGTGCCAGCAGGGCGGGGGGGGGCAATCAGCCCCAGCATTTT. It specifies CASRAGGGNQPQHF.

This chain uses TRBV2 with TRBJ2-5, with 7 nucleotides matching TRBD2. Germline V CDR1 and CDR2: SNHLY, FYNNEI. V dropped 10 bases and J dropped 5; count of bases not matched to a gene: 13. The CDR3 is 14 residues long. The CDR3 here is CAILLRGGRETQYF. DNA for the CDR3: TGTGCCATACTGCTAAGGGGAGGGCGGGAGACCCAGTACTTC. Full variable domain (missing parts from reference TRBV2 and TRBJ2-5): EPEVTQTPSHQVTQMGQEVILRCVPISNHLYFYWYRQILGQKVEFLVSFYNNEISEKSEIFDDQFSVERPDGSNFTLKIRSTKLEDSAMYFCAILLRGGRETQYFGPGTRLLVL.

The rearrangement uses TRBV10-3 and TRBJ1-2, with 11 positions matching TRBD1. This CDR3 spans 14 amino acids. Trimming took 5 bases from V and 8 from J; bases not matched to a gene: 7. In germline, CDR1 is ENHRY, CDR2 SYGVKD. The chain's CDR3 is CAISTAGTGGGYTF. The CDR3 nucleotides are TGTGCCATCAGTACCGCCGGGACAGGGGGAGGCTACACCTTC.

The chain links TRBV29-1 to TRBJ2-1; 16 positions match TRBD2. CDR3 length equals 15 residues. Trimming removed 4 bases from V and 10 bases from J; junction bases left unmatched: 7. Germline loops: CDR1 SQVTM, CDR2 ANQGSEA. CDR3 in DNA: TGCAGCGTTGTGGGACTAGCGGGAGGGCCGAGGGAGCAGTTCTTC. Translation gives CSVVGLAGGPREQFF.

The chain recombines TRBV5-1 with TRBJ1-1, with D uncertain. The CDR3 sequence is 15 residues long. Per germline, CDR1 SGHRS and CDR2 YFSETQ. With 0 bases removed from V and 4 bases from J, the gap between germline ends came to 13 bases. CDR3 nucleotide sequence: TGCGCCAGCAGCTTGGAGGGAGAGATAGGCACTGAAGCTTTCTTT. Translating gives CASSLEGEIGTEAFF. Looking up the rest from reference TRBV5-1 and TRBJ1-1 gives the full variable domain: KAGVTQTPRYLIKTRGQQVTLSCSPISGHRSVSWYQQTPGQGLQFLFEYFSETQRNKGNFPGRFSGRQFSNSRSEMNVSTLELGDSALYLCASSLEGEIGTEAFFGQGTRLTVV.

The chain employs TRBV7-9 and TRBJ2-3, with 14 bases identical to TRBD2. Germline-derived CDR1 and CDR2 are SEHNR and FQNEAQ (reference sequence). Trimming at V came to 5 bases and at J to 5 bases, leaving 6 bases not matched to a gene. The CDR3 contains 16 residues. The CDR3 here is CASSTSGLAGVDTQYF. In nucleotides, the CDR3 is TGTGCCAGCAGCACATCGGGACTAGCGGGAGTAGATACGCAGTATTTT.

This sequence joins TRBV5-8 and TRBJ2-7; D may match TRBD1 or TRBD2 (5 bases each). V was cut by 0 bases and J by 0 bases, with 10 bases left in between. Germline CDR1 reads SGHTS; CDR2 reads YDEGEE. CDR3 size: 15 residues. CDR3 nucleotide sequence: TGTGCCAGCAGCTTGGCCCGGGACCACTCCTACGAGCAGTACTTC. Its translation is CASSLARDHSYEQYF.

The gene calls are TRBV29-1 and TRBJ2-3, with D perhaps TRBD1 or TRBD2 (6 bases each). From germline, CDR1 is SQVTM and CDR2 ANQGSEA. The CDR3 is made up of 13 amino acids. Trimming pared 6 bases from V and 5 bases from J, leaving 15 bases between. This chain's CDR3 is CSVRTTGLDTQYF. In nucleotides, the CDR3 is TGCAGCGTGAGGACTACAGGGTTAGATACGCAGTATTTT.

The chain links TRBV30 to TRBJ1-2, with D unresolved. This CDR3 region has 13 residues. V shed 3 bases and J shed 5 bases, with 13 bases lying between them. Germline CDR1 reads GTSNPN; CDR2 reads SVGIG (reference sequence). In DNA, the CDR3 is TGTGCCTGGAGCCGACGAACAGAATATGGCTACACCTTC. As protein: CAWSRRTEYGYTF.

CDR3: CASSPTGASSGANVLTF. DNA for the CDR3: TGCGCCAGCAGTCCGACAGGGGCCTCCTCTGGGGCCAACGTCCTGACTTTC. The chain joins TRBV4-3 to TRBJ2-6; the match to TRBD1 covers 8 bases. With V trimmed by 6 bases and J by 0 bases, 7 bases remained unmatched. CDR3 length: 17 amino acids. The germline CDR1 and CDR2 sequences are LGHNA and YSLEER.

The V gene is TRBV6-6, the J gene TRBJ2-7; D unclear. Germline CDR1 reads MNHNY; CDR2 reads SVGAGI (reference sequence). V lost 0 bases, J lost 5 bases, and 2 bases lay in between. CDR3 length: 11 residues. Here the CDR3 DNA reads TGTGCCAGCAGTTACTCGAACGAGCAGTACTTC. Protein product: CASSYSNEQYF.

This chain links TRBV27 with TRBJ1-1, with D maybe TRBD1 (5 bases). Deletions cut 3 bases from V and 1 base from J, with 21 bases between. The CDR3 is 18 amino acids. Germline V lookup: CDR1 MNHEY, CDR2 SMNVEV (reference sequence). CDR3 nucleotides: TGTGCCAGCAGTTTCCGATCGGGGACGGCAACCTCGAACACTGAAGCTTTCTTT. It codes for CASSFRSGTATSNTEAFF.

The rearrangement joins TRBV19 to TRBJ2-4, with 7 bases identical to TRBD2. The ends lost 3 bases at V and 3 bases at J; junction bases unmatched: 8. Germline V gives CDR1 LNHDA, CDR2 SQIVND (reference sequence). The CDR3 totals 16 residues. The CDR3 nucleotides read TGTGCCAGTAGTATCCGGGAGGTTGGAAACAAAAACATTCAGTACTTC. It specifies CASSIREVGNKNIQYF.

This clone was seen once. The chain uses TRBV28 and TRBJ1-2; D is perhaps TRBD1 (5 bases). CDR1 is MDHEN and CDR2 is SYDVKM in the germline V gene. The CDR3 covers 15 residues. Trimming stripped 3 bases from V and 4 bases from J, with 15 bases between. The CDR3 DNA reads TGTGCCAGCAGTTTGGCACAGGATTCGGGCTATGGCTACACCTTC. It specifies CASSLAQDSGYGYTF.

The chain has TRBV12-5 and TRBJ2-7, with TRBD2 matching over 7 bases. After removal of 7 bases from V and 4 bases from J, the junction contained 13 bases not matched to a gene. From germline, CDR1 is LGHNT and CDR2 FRNRAP. There are 15 residues in the CDR3. CDR3 sequence reads: CASAKPGLLEYEQYF. The CDR3 DNA follows: TGTGCTAGTGCCAAACCGGGACTACTCGAGTACGAGCAGTACTTC.

The chain carries TRBV15 and TRBJ2-3; 7 nucleotides align to TRBD1. V trimming: 3 bases; J trimming: 4 bases; junction bases outside the gene matches: 4. The CDR3 loop spans 14 amino acids. CDR1 is LNHNV and CDR2 is YYDKDF in the germline V gene (reference sequence). CDR3 DNA: TGTGCCACCAGCAGTGGCCAGGGGGCAGATACGCAGTATTTT. This codes for CATSSGQGADTQYF.

The chain employs TRBV6-1 and TRBJ1-1, with a possible D match to TRBD1 (6 bases). There are 15 residues in the CDR3. The germline V gene encodes CDR1 MNHNS and CDR2 SASEGT. V was clipped by 8 bases and J by 6 bases, with 22 bases between them. CDR3 nucleotides: TGTGCCAGCCTCCCCCCGCGGGGACAATTATCTGAAGCTTTCTTT. Encoded protein: CASLPPRGQLSEAFF.

To note about this clone: At one end the junction does not follow the germline gene, possibly because of a read error. This chain joins TRBV7-8 and TRBJ2-3; TRBD2 aligns across 8 bases. The CDR3 totals 12 residues. The germline gives CDR1 SGHVS, CDR2 FQNEAQ. The CDR3 here is CASSLEAGGHLF. The CDR3, as DNA: TGTGCCAGCAGCTTAGAGGCGGGGGGCCACCTTTTT.

The V call is TRBV9, the J call TRBJ1-1; possibly TRBD1 for D (6 bases). This CDR3 contains 16 residues. V gave up 2 bases and J gave up 0 bases, with 14 bases separating them. Looked up from germline, CDR1 is SGDLS and CDR2 is YYNGEE. The CDR3 coding sequence is TGTGCCAGCAGCGTTTTGGGGGCGAGCATGAACACTGAAGCTTTCTTT. Its translation is CASSVLGASMNTEAFF. Combining the CDR3 with reference TRBV9 and TRBJ1-1 gives the whole variable domain DSGVTQTPKHLITATGQRVTLRCSPRSGDLSVYWYQQSLDQGLQFLIQYYNGEERAKGNILERFSAQQFPDLHSELNLSSLELGDSALYFCASSVLGASMNTEAFFGQGTRLTVV.

As concerns this clone: Other DNA sequences in this specimen translate into the identical CDR3. The rearrangement links TRBV11-3 to TRBJ1-3; 8 bases fit TRBD1. Germline assignment: CDR1 SGHNT and CDR2 YENEEA. V was pared by 5 bases and J by 4 bases, with 7 bases of the junction left unmatched. The CDR3 is 15 amino acids. In DNA form, the CDR3 reads TGTGCCAGCAGCCCTGGACAGGGACCAGGAAACACCATATATTTT. Its protein product is CASSPGQGPGNTIYF.

The rearrangement joins TRBV7-9 to TRBJ2-3, with D possibly called TRBD1 or TRBD2 (6 bases each). CDR1 is SEHNR, CDR2 FQNEAQ, per germline (reference sequence). V lost 4 bases to trimming and J lost 2 bases, with 22 bases between them. This CDR3 has 18 residues. In DNA, the CDR3 is TGTGCCAGCAGCTCCCCGGGGGCGCAGCTCTACTTCACAGATACGCAGTATTTT. Residues: CASSSPGAQLYFTDTQYF. Supplemented by reference TRBV7-9 and TRBJ2-3, the full variable domain reads DTGVSQNPRHKITKRGQNVTFRCDPISEHNRLYWYRQTLGQGPEFLTYFQNEAQLEKSRLLSDRFSAERPKGSFSTLEIQRTEQGDSAMYLCASSSPGAQLYFTDTQYFGPGTRLTVL.